The sequence of this TCR beta chain was determined in a study of radiotherapy plus CTLA-4 blockade in lung cancer. Whole-study context: Of all patients, approximately 19% responded objectively and approximately 31% showed disease control.

The germline gives CDR1 SGHDT, CDR2 YYEEEE. J was trimmed by 5 bases and V by 5 bases; bases with no gene match: 9. The CDR3 has 14 residues. Whole-study findings and limits: How blood T cell clones changed early, along with interferon-beta, reportedly forecast response best. Expansion in blood of tumor-derived TCR clones was seen after radiotherapy plus ipilimumab.

This clone appeared a few times. Its antigen is still unknown. The assay was immunoSEQ multiplex PCR, and TCRdb's table has in-frame clones only and misses some. The profile shows 90,000 to 100,000 clones, approximately 74% of them singletons. The chain employs TRBV5-6 and TRBJ1-2, with 7 bases aligning to TRBD1. Sequencing was performed on peripheral blood, taken from a patient treated with radiotherapy plus ipilimumab. The receptor's source is a human donor with non-small cell lung cancer who had a partial response to radiotherapy plus ipilimumab. Some clones in this sample may be carry-over from other donors' samples. The CDR3 protein is CASSGTAFTYGYTF. The CDR3 nucleotides are TGTGCCAGCAGTGGGACAGCATTCACGTATGGCTACACCTTC.